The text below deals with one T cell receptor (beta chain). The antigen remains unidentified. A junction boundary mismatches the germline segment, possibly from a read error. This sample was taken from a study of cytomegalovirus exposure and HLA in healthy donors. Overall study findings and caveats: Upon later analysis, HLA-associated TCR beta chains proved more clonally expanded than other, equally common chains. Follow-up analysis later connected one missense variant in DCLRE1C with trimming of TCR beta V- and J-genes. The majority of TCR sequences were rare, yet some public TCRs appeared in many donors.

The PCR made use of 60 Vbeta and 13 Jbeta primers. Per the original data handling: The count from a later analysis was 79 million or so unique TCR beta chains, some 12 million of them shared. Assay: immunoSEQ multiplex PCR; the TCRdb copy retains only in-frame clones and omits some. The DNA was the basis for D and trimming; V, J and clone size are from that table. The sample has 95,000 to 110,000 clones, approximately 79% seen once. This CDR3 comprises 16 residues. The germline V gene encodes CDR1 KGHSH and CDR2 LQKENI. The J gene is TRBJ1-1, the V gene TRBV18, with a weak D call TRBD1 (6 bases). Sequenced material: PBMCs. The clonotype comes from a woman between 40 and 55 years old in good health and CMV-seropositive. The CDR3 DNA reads TGTGCCAGCTCACCAGATATGACAGGTGGGAACCCTGAAGCTTTCTTT. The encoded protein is CASSPDMTGGNPEAFF.